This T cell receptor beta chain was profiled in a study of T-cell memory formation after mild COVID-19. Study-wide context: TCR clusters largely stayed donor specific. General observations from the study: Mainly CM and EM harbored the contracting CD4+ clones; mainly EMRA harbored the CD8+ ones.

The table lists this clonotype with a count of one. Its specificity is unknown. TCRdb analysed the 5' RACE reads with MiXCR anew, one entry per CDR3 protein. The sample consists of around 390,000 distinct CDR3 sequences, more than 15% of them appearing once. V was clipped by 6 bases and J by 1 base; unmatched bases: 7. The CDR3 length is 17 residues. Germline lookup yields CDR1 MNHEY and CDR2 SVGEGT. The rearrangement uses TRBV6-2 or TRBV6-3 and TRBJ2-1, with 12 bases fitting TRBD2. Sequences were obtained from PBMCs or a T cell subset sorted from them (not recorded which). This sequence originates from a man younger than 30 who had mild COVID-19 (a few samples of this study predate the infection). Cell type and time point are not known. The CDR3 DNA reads TGTGCCAGCAGCCCTCCTAGCGGGGGGGTATCCTACAATGAGCAGTTCTTC. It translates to CASSPPSGGVSYNEQFF.